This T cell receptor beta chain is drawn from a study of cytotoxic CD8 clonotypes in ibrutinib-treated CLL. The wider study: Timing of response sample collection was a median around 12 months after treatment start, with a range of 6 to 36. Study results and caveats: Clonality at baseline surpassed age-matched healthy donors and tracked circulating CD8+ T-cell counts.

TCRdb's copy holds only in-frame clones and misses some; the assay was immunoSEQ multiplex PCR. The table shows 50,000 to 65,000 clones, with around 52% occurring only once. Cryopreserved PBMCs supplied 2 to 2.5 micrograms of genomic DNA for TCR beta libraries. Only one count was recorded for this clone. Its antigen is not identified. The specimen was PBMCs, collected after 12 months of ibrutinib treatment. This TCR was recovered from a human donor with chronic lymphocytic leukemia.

The CDR3 DNA follows: TGTGCCAGCAGCTTTAACGGGGGGAGCACAGATACGCAGTATTTT. Its protein is CASSFNGGSTDTQYF. The J gene is TRBJ2-3, the V gene TRBV13; 7 nucleotides match TRBD2. Germline loops: CDR1 PRHDT, CDR2 FYEKMQ (reference sequence). The CDR3 consists of 15 residues. With V trimmed by 3 bases and J by 0 bases, 3 bases remained unmatched.